Following are 26 T cell receptor beta chains from one sample sequenced in a study of PD-L1 blockade in urothelial cancer. Time point defined: pretreatment peripheral blood. Libraries were prepared by immunoSEQ multiplex PCR; TCRdb keeps only in-frame clonotypes and omits some of them. The sample records approximately 79,000 clones, around four fifths being singletons. The input for sequencing was PBMCs, taken around atezolizumab (anti-PD-L1) treatment. These receptors originate from a man aged 40-49 years with urothelial cancer.

In its sample, this clone was seen a few times. This sequence joins TRBV11-3 and TRBJ2-1; 8 nucleotides line up with TRBD2. CDR3 length: 14 amino acids. V lost 1 base, J lost 8 bases, and 4 bases stayed unmatched. The germline V gene has CDR1 SGHNT and CDR2 YENEEA. As DNA, the CDR3 is TGTGCCAGCAGCTTAGGGGGACTAGAACATGAGCAGTTCTTC. Residues: CASSLGGLEHEQFF.

This rearrangement joins TRBV2 to TRBJ2-1; maybe TRBD2 (5 bases). CDR1 SNHLY and CDR2 FYNNEI come from the germline V gene. This CDR3 is 13 amino acids long. The germline V and J ends were trimmed by 3 bases and 4 bases, with 7 bases remaining between them. Written as DNA, the CDR3 is TGTGCCAGCAGTGACGGAGGTTACAATGAGCAGTTCTTC. This translates into CASSDGGYNEQFF.

V gene TRBV5-1 combines with J gene TRBJ1-1; a possible D gene is TRBD1 (6 bases). This CDR3 has 14 residues. Germline CDR1 reads SGHRS; CDR2 reads YFSETQ. Trimming stripped 0 bases from V and 2 bases from J, with 8 bases between. Here the CDR3 reads CASSLVQGNTEAFF. For the CDR3, the DNA is TGCGCCAGCAGCTTGGTACAGGGTAACACTGAAGCTTTCTTT.

This rearrangement joins TRBV11-2 to TRBJ2-7; a weak D match, TRBD2 (6 bases). The V end was cut by 0 bases, the J end by 4 bases, with 13 bases between. The CDR3 sequence is 15 residues long. Germline V lookup: CDR1 SGHAT, CDR2 FQNNGV. The CDR3 sequence: CASSLDRGLSYEQYF. The DNA of the CDR3 is TGTGCCAGCAGCTTAGATCGGGGACTTTCATACGAGCAGTACTTC.

This clone was seen only once. The CDR3 DNA is TGTGCCAGCAGCGCTACAGGGTTAGACTATGGCTACACCTTC. Residues: CASSATGLDYGYTF. The chain joins TRBV7-9 to TRBJ1-2; D possibly corresponds to TRBD1 (6 bases). Germline V gene sequence: CDR1 SEHNR, CDR2 FQNEAQ (reference sequence). Between the trimmed V and J ends, which lost 5 bases and 3 bases, there was a span of 13 bases. The CDR3 totals 14 residues.

This clone was found many times. This chain uses TRBV6-4 with TRBJ2-3; TRBD2 matches 11 bases. V dropped 2 bases and J dropped 5; count of bases not matched to a gene: 0. The CDR3 is 14 amino acids. Germline CDR1 and CDR2: MRHNA and SNTAGT. The CDR3 sequence: CASSDGLAGDTQYF. CDR3 nucleotides: TGTGCCAGCAGTGACGGACTAGCGGGAGATACGCAGTATTTT.

As DNA, the CDR3 is TGTGCCAGCAGCTTAGCCCTTAAACAGGGCCCTGGAAACACCATATATTTT. Encoded protein: CASSLALKQGPGNTIYF. The chain is built from TRBV7-2 and TRBJ1-3; a possible D gene is TRBD1 (6 bases). V was trimmed by 0 bases and J by 2 bases, leaving 14 bases between them. This CDR3 spans 17 amino acids. Germline V gives CDR1 SGHTA, CDR2 FQGNSA.

The CDR3 bases are TGTGCCAGCAGCAAGGACAGGGCTTATGGCTACACCTTC. Protein product: CASSKDRAYGYTF. J is TRBJ1-2 and V is TRBV5-6, with 8 nucleotides matching TRBD1. The germline CDR1 and CDR2 sequences are SGHDT and YYEEEE. Trimming at V came to 4 bases and at J to 5 bases, leaving 4 bases not matched to a gene. The CDR3 sequence is 13 residues long.

In its sample, this clone was seen a few times. The V and J genes are TRBV30 and TRBJ1-2, with D maybe TRBD1 (5 bases). In germline, CDR1 is GTSNPN, CDR2 SVGIG (reference sequence). The V end was cut by 1 base, the J end by 8 bases, with 11 bases between. The CDR3 is 12 residues long. The CDR3 here is CAWSGQPRGYTF. The CDR3 nucleotides are TGTGCCTGGAGTGGACAGCCTAGGGGCTACACCTTC.

The chain has TRBV30 and TRBJ1-5; D might be TRBD1 (5 bases). CDR1 is GTSNPN and CDR2 is SVGIG in the germline V gene (reference sequence). V lost 1 base and J lost 9, with 13 bases in between. This CDR3 has 13 residues. CDR3 residues: CAWSGPGMWPQHF. CDR3 in DNA: TGTGCCTGGAGTGGCCCAGGGATGTGGCCCCAGCATTTT.

DNA of the CDR3: TGTGCCAGTAAAGAGCGGGAGCGGTCTGGGGCCAACGTCCTGACTTTC. Translated, it gives CASKERERSGANVLTF. J is TRBJ2-6 and V is TRBV19, with 8 bases aligning to TRBD2. V trimming: 7 bases; J trimming: 1 base; junction bases outside the gene matches: 6. The CDR3 spans 16 residues. CDR1 is LNHDA, CDR2 SQIVND, per germline (reference sequence).

The rearrangement joins TRBV9 to TRBJ1-1; tentative D call: TRBD1 (5 bases). V dropped 4 bases and J dropped 1 base, with 17 bases sitting between them. This CDR3 is 16 amino acids long. The germline V gene encodes CDR1 SGDLS and CDR2 YYNGEE. The CDR3 loop is CASSPQGGTQNTEAFF. The CDR3 DNA is TGTGCCAGCAGCCCCCAGGGAGGGACTCAGAACACTGAAGCTTTCTTT.

The sample holds a few counts of this clone. The chain combines TRBV11-3 with TRBJ1-1; D is uncertain. This CDR3 is built from 14 residues. V lost 3 bases, J lost 0 bases, and 8 bases lay in between. CDR1 is SGHNT and CDR2 is YENEEA in the germline V gene. CDR3 in DNA: TGTGCCAGCAGCTTCAGAGGTATGAACACTGAAGCTTTCTTT. It specifies CASSFRGMNTEAFF.

The V gene is TRBV6-1, the J gene TRBJ1-1, with D hard to call. CDR1 and CDR2 (germline): MNHNS, SASEGT. V was pared by 2 bases and J by 11 bases, with 9 bases between. The length of the CDR3 is 11 residues. CDR3 loop: CASSELQVAFF. In DNA form, the CDR3 reads TGTGCCAGCAGTGAACTTCAGGTGGCTTTCTTT.

The V gene is TRBV9, the J gene TRBJ1-2; 7 bases map to TRBD1. V lost 3 bases and J lost 0; bases outside the gene matches: 11. Per the germline V gene, CDR1 is SGDLS and CDR2 is YYNGEE. This CDR3 comprises 17 residues. The CDR3 DNA is TGTGCCAGCAGCGCCCCGACAGGGAACCTCTCTAACTATGGCTACACCTTC. Protein product: CASSAPTGNLSNYGYTF.

J is TRBJ1-1 and V is TRBV14, with 12 bases aligning to TRBD1. The CDR3 is 16 residues long. Germline-derived CDR1 and CDR2 are SGHDN and FVKESK. The V segment lost 3 bases and the J segment 5 bases; nucleotides outside the gene matches: 7. The CDR3 spells CASSQGTGGAGTEAFF. In DNA, the CDR3 is TGTGCCAGCAGCCAGGGGACAGGGGGCGCGGGTACTGAAGCTTTCTTT.

In its sample, this clone was seen once. The chain links TRBV5-4 to TRBJ2-5; tentative D call: TRBD2 (5 bases). Trimming shortened V by 4 bases and J by 5 bases, and 18 bases separated the two germline ends. Germline V lookup: CDR1 SGHNT, CDR2 YYREEE (reference sequence). The CDR3 is 15 residues long. For the CDR3, the DNA is TGTGCCAGCAGCAAAGGACTTCCCCTCGGGGAGACCCAGTACTTC. Protein: CASSKGLPLGETQYF.

V is TRBV7-3 and J is TRBJ2-6; D is undetermined. Germline V gene sequence: CDR1 SGHTA, CDR2 FQGTGA. The CDR3 runs to 14 residues. Trimming removed 5 bases at V and 0 bases at J, with 5 bases between. Here the CDR3 reads CASSRSSGANVLTF. CDR3 sequence (DNA): TGTGCCAGCAGCCGTTCCTCTGGGGCCAACGTCCTGACTTTC.

The chain links TRBV28 to TRBJ2-1, with no clear D. The CDR3 spans 16 residues. Germline CDR1 reads MDHEN; CDR2 reads SYDVKM. V lost 4 bases and J lost 0, with 13 bases in between. The CDR3 DNA is TGTGCCAGCAGTTCCCCCCCCCGGAGCTCCTACAATGAGCAGTTCTTC. Amino acid sequence: CASSSPPRSSYNEQFF.

This chain connects TRBV9 to TRBJ1-1; no clear D. The CDR3 consists of 14 residues. Deletions cut 3 bases from V and 0 bases from J, with 9 bases between. Germline CDR1 and CDR2: SGDLS and YYNGEE. DNA for the CDR3: TGTGCCAGCAGCGAAGGCAGGATGAACACTGAAGCTTTCTTT. Its protein product is CASSEGRMNTEAFF.

This clone was found a few times. The chain uses TRBV11-2 and TRBJ1-2; TRBD1 aligns across 7 bases. Germline assignment: CDR1 SGHAT and CDR2 FQNNGV. The CDR3 consists of 19 residues. Unmatched junction bases numbered 17, after V lost 4 bases and J lost 0 bases. The CDR3 coding sequence is TGTGCCAGCAGCTCGACACCTGGGACAGCTAATCGGGCTAACTATGGCTACACCTTC. Translating it yields CASSSTPGTANRANYGYTF.

The rearrangement uses TRBV28 and TRBJ2-7, with D possibly matching TRBD1 (5 bases). V lost 5 bases and J 4 bases, leaving 18 bases between the germline ends. Germline CDR1 and CDR2: MDHEN and SYDVKM. This CDR3 has 15 residues. The CDR3 nucleotides are TGTGCCAGCAGTCCCGTCACAGGCTTGGGGTACGAGCAGTACTTC. This encodes CASSPVTGLGYEQYF.

The CDR3 here is CASSGPNLADQETQYF. In nucleotides, the CDR3 is TGTGCCAGCAGCGGACCTAACCTAGCGGATCAAGAGACCCAGTACTTC. The chain carries TRBV7-8 and TRBJ2-5; TRBD2 aligns across 7 bases. The length of the CDR3 is 16 residues. The ends lost 5 bases at V and 2 bases at J; junction bases unmatched: 11. CDR1 SGHVS and CDR2 FQNEAQ come from the germline V gene.

The genes are TRBV7-6 and TRBJ2-7; 7 nucleotides align to TRBD1. The ends lost 3 bases at V and 3 bases at J; junction bases unmatched: 8. Germline lookup yields CDR1 SGHVS and CDR2 FNYEAQ. This CDR3 region has 15 residues. The CDR3 DNA is TGTGCCAGCAGCTTGAAACCGGGACAGCTCTACGAGCAGTACTTC. This translates into CASSLKPGQLYEQYF.

The V gene is TRBV9, the J gene TRBJ2-7; 7 bases are a match to TRBD2. The J segment lost 0 bases and the V segment lost 4 bases, leaving 4 bases of the junction unmatched. The CDR3 covers 14 residues. Germline V gene lookup returns CDR1 SGDLS and CDR2 YYNGEE. This CDR3 reads CASSSGGSSYEQYF. The CDR3 bases are TGTGCCAGCAGCTCCGGCGGGAGCTCCTACGAGCAGTACTTC.

The genes are TRBV28 and TRBJ1-5; TRBD1 matches 12 bases. The CDR3 spans 16 residues. Germline loops: CDR1 MDHEN, CDR2 SYDVKM. With 3 bases clipped from V and 3 bases from J, the junction kept 3 bases outside the gene matches. CDR3 nucleotides: TGTGCCAGCAGTTTCGGGACAGGGGGCTTCAATCAGCCCCAGCATTTT. Translation gives CASSFGTGGFNQPQHF.